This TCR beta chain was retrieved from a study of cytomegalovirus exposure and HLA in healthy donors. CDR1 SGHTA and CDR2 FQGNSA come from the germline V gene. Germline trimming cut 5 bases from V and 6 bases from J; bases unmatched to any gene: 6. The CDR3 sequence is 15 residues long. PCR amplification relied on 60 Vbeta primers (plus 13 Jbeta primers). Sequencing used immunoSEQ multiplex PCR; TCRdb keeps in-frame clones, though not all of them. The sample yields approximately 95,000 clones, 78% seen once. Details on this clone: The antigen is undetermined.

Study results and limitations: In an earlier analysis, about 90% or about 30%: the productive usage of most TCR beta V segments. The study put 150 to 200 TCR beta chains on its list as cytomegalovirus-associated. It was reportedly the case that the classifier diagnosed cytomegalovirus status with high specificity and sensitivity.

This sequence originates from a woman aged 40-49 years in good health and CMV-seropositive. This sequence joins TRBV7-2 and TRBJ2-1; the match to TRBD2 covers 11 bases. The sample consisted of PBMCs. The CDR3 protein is CASSPRTSGRNEQFF. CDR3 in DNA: TGTGCCAGCAGCCCCAGGACTAGCGGGCGCAATGAGCAGTTCTTC. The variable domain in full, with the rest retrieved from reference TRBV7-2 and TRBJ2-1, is GAGVSQSPSNKVTEKGKDVELRCDPISGHTALYWYRQSLGQGLEFLIYFQGNSAPDKSGLPSDRFSAERTGGSVSTLTIQRTQQEDSAVYLCASSPRTSGRNEQFFGPGTRLTVL.